These 8 T cell receptor beta chains came from one sample sequenced in a study of T cells in Graves' hyperthyroidism and ophthalmopathy. RNA transcripts served as the template for amplifying TCR beta CDR3 regions. Researchers ran a first-round RT-PCR on the TCR CDR3 using the HTBI primer set. One entry per CDR3 protein, called by TCRdb with MiXCR from the multiplex PCR reads. The profile shows around 690,000 distinct CDR3 sequences, 15% to 20% of them singletons. Sequencing was performed on blood. The origin of the receptors is a middle-aged man with Graves' hyperthyroidism.

This chain connects TRBV5-4 to TRBJ1-1; 11 bases are a match to TRBD1. J gave up 3 bases and V 2 bases, and 9 bases lay outside the gene matches. CDR1 is SGHNT, CDR2 YYREEE, per germline (reference sequence). This CDR3 spans 17 amino acids. The DNA for the CDR3 is TGTGCCAGCAGCTTTGGGACAGGGGGGTTAAGGGACACTGAAGCTTTCTTT. Residues: CASSFGTGGLRDTEAFF.

Notes on this clonotype: The junction and the germline gene differ at one end; a read error may be behind it. This chain connects TRBV7-8 to TRBJ2-7; no clear D gene. This CDR3 region has 11 residues. CDR1 is SGHVS, CDR2 FQNEAQ, per germline. The CDR3 spells CASSPNYKQYF. Written as DNA, the CDR3 is TGTGCCAGCAGCCCGAACTACAAGCAGTACTTC.

This chain links TRBV12-3 or TRBV12-4 with TRBJ2-2, with D possibly matching TRBD2 (5 bases). This CDR3 is 16 amino acids long. V was clipped by 11 bases and J by 5 bases, with 24 bases between them. The CDR3 DNA is TGTGCCTCCTACCTGTTAGCGTTGAAGAAGACCGGGGAGCTGTTTTTT. Translation gives CASYLLALKKTGELFF.

Concerning this clonotype: A much larger clone lies one base from this, so it may be a read error. This rearrangement joins TRBV18 to TRBJ2-7; no clear D gene. Germline V gene lookup returns CDR1 KGHSH and CDR2 LQKENI. The length of the CDR3 is 15 residues. CDR3 protein: CASSLGPGLIYEKYF. The CDR3 bases are TGTGCCAGCTCACTAGGACCGGGCCTAATCTACGAGAAGTACTTC.

The chain is built from TRBV4-3 and TRBJ2-7; D not resolved. Germline-derived CDR1 and CDR2 are LGHNA and YSLEER. The ends were cut back, 0 bases at V and 2 bases at J, with 5 bases in the middle. The CDR3 sequence is 13 residues long. The CDR3 loop is CASSQDSTYEQYF. In nucleotides, the CDR3 is TGCGCCAGCAGCCAAGACAGTACCTACGAGCAGTACTTC.

In this sample, this clonotype turned up a few times. Here the CDR3 omits its conserved ending phenylalanine or tryptophan, so a read error is the likely source. The rearrangement links TRBV9 to TRBJ1-2, with D unclear. V lost 3 bases to trimming and J lost 6 bases, with 9 bases between them. The CDR3 has 12 amino acids. In germline, CDR1 is SGDLS, CDR2 YYNGEE. The CDR3 region is CASSDRGNGYTL. The CDR3 DNA sequence: TGTGCCAGCAGCGACAGAGGTAATGGCTACACCCTC.

This clonotype appeared many times. CDR3 DNA: TGTGCCAGCAGGCCGGGGACAGGGCATAATTCACCCCTCCACTTT. Translated, it gives CASRPGTGHNSPLHF. This chain connects TRBV2 to TRBJ1-6, with 9 positions matching TRBD1. There are 15 residues in the CDR3. Germline V lookup: CDR1 SNHLY, CDR2 FYNNEI. Germline trimming cut 6 bases from V and 5 bases from J; bases unmatched to any gene: 5.

The chain carries TRBV11-2 and TRBJ2-7, with 10 bases that match TRBD1. The CDR3 has 14 amino acids. V shed 8 bases, J shed 4 bases, and the junction held 8 bases outside the gene matches. CDR1 is SGHAT and CDR2 is FQNNGV in the germline V gene. The chain's CDR3 is CASAPGQGSYEQYF. The CDR3 nucleotides are TGTGCCAGCGCCCCGGGACAGGGGAGTTACGAGCAGTACTTC.